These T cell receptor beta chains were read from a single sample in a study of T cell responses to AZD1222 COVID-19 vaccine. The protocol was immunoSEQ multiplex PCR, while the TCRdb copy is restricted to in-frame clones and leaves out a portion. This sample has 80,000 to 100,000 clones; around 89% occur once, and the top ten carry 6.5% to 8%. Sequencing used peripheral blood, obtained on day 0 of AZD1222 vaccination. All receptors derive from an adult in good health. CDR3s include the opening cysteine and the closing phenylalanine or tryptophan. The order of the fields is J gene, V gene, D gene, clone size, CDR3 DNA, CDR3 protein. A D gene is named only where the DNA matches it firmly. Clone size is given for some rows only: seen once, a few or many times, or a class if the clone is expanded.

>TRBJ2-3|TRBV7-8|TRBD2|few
TGTGCCAGCAGCGGCCCTAGCGGGAAGGTTGCAGATACGCAGTATTTT
CASSGPSGKVADTQYF
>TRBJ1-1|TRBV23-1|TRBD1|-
TGCGCCAGCAGTCAATCGGGGACAGTGATTACTGAAGCTTTCTTT
CASSQSGTVITEAFF
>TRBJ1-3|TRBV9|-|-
TGTGCCAGCAGCGTAGGACCCATTCCAGGGAGCTCTGGAAACACCATATATTTT
CASSVGPIPGSSGNTIYF
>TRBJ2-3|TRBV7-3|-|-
TGTGCCAGCAGCTTAAGGTCCCGAGGGGATACGCAGTATTTT
CASSLRSRGDTQYF
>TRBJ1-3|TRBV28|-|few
TGTGCCAGCACCCCGGGGGGCTCTGGAAACACCATATATTTT
CASTPGGSGNTIYF
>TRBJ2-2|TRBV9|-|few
TGTGCCAGCAGTACCCGCGGGGAGCTGTTTTTT
CASSTRGELFF
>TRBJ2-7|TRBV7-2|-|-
TGTGCCAGCAGCACAATTCCCTACGAGCAGTACTTC
CASSTIPYEQYF
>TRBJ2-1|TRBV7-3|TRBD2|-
TGTGCCAGCAGCCTCGGACTAGCGGGAGGGGGGCATGAGCAGTTCTTC
CASSLGLAGGGHEQFF
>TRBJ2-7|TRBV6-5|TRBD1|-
TGTGCCAGCAGTTACTCCGGGACAGGGACCTACGAGCAGTACTTC
CASSYSGTGTYEQYF
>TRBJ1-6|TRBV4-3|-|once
TGCGCCAGCAGCCAGTCACAAACAGGGCCCTCACCCCTCCACTTT
CASSQSQTGPSPLHF
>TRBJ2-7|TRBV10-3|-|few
TGTGCCATCAGACAGGCCGCCCTCTCCTACGAGCAGTACTTC
CAIRQAALSYEQYF
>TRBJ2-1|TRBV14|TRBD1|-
TGTGCCAGCAGCCAATTAAGGGGGCCGTTATACAATGAGCAGTTCTTC
CASSQLRGPLYNEQFF
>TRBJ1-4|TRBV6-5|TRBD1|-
TGTGCCAGTCGACCCTCGGGACAGCCTAATGAAAAACTGTTTTTT
CASRPSGQPNEKLFF
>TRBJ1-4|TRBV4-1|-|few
TGCGCCAGCAGCCAAGATATGTGGAGCAGGGTAAATGAAAAACTGTTTTTT
CASSQDMWSRVNEKLFF
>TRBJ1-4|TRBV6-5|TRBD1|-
TGTGCCAGCAGGCCTACAGGGGGCGCCTATGAAAAACTGTTTTTT
CASRPTGGAYEKLFF
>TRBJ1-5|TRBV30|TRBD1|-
TGTGCCTGTCGGACAGGGTATAGCAATCAGCCCCAGCATTTT
CACRTGYSNQPQHF
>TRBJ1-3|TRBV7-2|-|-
TGTGCCAGCAGCCTACCGACTCAGAGCTCTGGAAACACCATATATTTT
CASSLPTQSSGNTIYF
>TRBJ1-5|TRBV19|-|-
TGTGCCAGTAGCCCCCCTTACAACACCAATCAGCCCCAGCATTTT
CASSPPYNTNQPQHF
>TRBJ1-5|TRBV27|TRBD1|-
TGTGCCAGCAGTGAAGACAGGGGTTTCGGCAATCAGCCCCAGCATTTT
CASSEDRGFGNQPQHF
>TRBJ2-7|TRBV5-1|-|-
TGCGCCAGCAGCTTGGCATCAGCCACCGAGCAGTACTTC
CASSLASATEQYF
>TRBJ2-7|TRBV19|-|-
TGTGCCAGTAGCCGTCGGAGCGAGGGCTACGAGCAGTACTTC
CASSRRSEGYEQYF
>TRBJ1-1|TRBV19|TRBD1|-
TGTGCCAGTAGTATCCAGGCAGGGGGTATGAACACTGAAGCTTTCTTT
CASSIQAGGMNTEAFF
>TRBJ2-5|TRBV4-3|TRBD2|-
TGCGCCAGCAGCCCCATAGCGGGAGGGGCAGGGACCCAGTACTTC
CASSPIAGGAGTQYF